This record concerns one TCR beta chain sequence. Per the authors' pipeline: Estimation of nucleated cell counts was performed using reference gene primer amplification. TCRdb's table, derived via immunoSEQ multiplex PCR, lists solely in-frame clones and lacks some. V, J and clone size are those of that table, while D and trimming were read from the DNA. The sample contains about 150,000 clones, 75% to 90% of which appear only once. This sample is part of a study of blood T cell repertoires in COVID-19. Study-wide background: Acute and convalescent COVID-19 samples came from the United States, Italy and Spain.

CDR1 is GTSNPN and CDR2 is SVGIG in the germline V gene (reference sequence). The CDR3 length is 13 residues. The V gene end was trimmed by 7 bases and the J gene end by 2 bases; junction bases not matched to a gene: 5. The J gene is TRBJ2-3, the V gene TRBV30; the match to TRBD1 covers 8 bases. The TCR originated in a man aged 65 to 79 with acute or convalescent COVID-19. Sequencing used peripheral blood. The CDR3 reads CALDRVLTDTQYF. The CDR3, as DNA: TGTGCCTTGGACAGGGTCCTCACAGATACGCAGTATTTT.